This paragraph reports one T cell receptor (beta chain). The antigen is not known. With 7 bases removed from V and 0 bases from J, the gap between germline ends came to 16 bases. CDR1 and CDR2 from the germline V gene are ENHRY and SYGVKD. This CDR3 contains 17 residues. This sample was included in a study of human thymus T cells. Whole-study findings and limits: A high degree of thymic repertoire overlap among unrelated individuals was reported in related research.

Method: immunoSEQ multiplex PCR; TCRdb's copy keeps in-frame clones and lacks some. Altogether some 80,000 clones are present, roughly 96% being singletons, with the ten largest covering 0.031%. Thymus tissue was removed during corrective cardiac surgery. The people who donated were healthy Finnish babies having corrective surgery for congenital heart defects. The gene calls are TRBV10-3 and TRBJ2-6; D possibly matches TRBD1 or TRBD2 (5 bases each). The TCR originated in a boy less than two years old with a congenital heart defect but otherwise immunologically healthy. Specimen: thymus tissue. CDR3 sequence reads: CAITPRVGDSGANVLTF. CDR3 sequence (DNA): TGTGCCATCACCCCGAGGGTGGGGGACTCTGGGGCCAACGTCCTGACTTTC.